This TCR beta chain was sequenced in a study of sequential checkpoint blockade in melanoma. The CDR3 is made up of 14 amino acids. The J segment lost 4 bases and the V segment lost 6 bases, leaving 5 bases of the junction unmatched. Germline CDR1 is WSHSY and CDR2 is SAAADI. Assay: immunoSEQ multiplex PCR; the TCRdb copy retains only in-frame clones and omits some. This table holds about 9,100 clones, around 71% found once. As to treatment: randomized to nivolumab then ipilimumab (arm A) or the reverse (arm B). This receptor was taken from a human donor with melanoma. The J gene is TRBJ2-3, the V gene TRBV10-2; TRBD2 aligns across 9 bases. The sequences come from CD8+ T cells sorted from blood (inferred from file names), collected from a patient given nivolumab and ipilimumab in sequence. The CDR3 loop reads CASRWTSVADTQYF. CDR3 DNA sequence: TGCGCCAGCAGGTGGACTAGCGTCGCAGATACGCAGTATTTT.